The entry that follows covers one T cell receptor beta chain sequence. These data come from a study of blood T cell repertoires in COVID-19. J was trimmed by 2 bases and V by 3 bases; bases with no gene match: 9. This CDR3 spans 17 amino acids. Germline CDR1 SGDLS, CDR2 YYNGEE. Libraries were prepared by immunoSEQ multiplex PCR; TCRdb keeps only in-frame clonotypes and omits some of them. The sample has approximately 350,000 clones, about 87% seen once. The clonotype comes from a woman in her 50s with COVID-19, enrolled during active disease. Input material: peripheral blood. The V gene is TRBV9, the J gene TRBJ2-5; 11 bases line up with TRBD2. This chain's CDR3 is CASSGLAGGAGQETQYF. CDR3 sequence (DNA): TGTGCCAGCAGCGGTCTAGCGGGAGGTGCGGGGCAAGAGACCCAGTACTTC.